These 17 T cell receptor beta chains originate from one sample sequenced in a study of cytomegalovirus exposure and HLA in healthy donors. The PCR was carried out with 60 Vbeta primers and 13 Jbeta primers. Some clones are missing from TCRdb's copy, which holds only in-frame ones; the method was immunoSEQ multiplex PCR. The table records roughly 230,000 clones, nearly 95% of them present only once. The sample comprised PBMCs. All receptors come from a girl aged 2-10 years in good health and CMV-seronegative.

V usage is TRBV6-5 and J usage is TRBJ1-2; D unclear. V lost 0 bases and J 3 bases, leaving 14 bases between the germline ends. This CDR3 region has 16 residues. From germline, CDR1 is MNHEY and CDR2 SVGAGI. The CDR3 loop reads CASSYSSGEVHYGYTF. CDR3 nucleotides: TGTGCCAGCAGTTACTCGAGCGGGGAGGTCCACTATGGCTACACCTTC.

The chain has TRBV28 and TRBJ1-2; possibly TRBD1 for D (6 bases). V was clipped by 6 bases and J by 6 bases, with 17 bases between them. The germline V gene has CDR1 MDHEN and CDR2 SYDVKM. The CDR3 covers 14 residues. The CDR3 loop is CASSDGGLIDGYTF. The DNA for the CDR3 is TGTGCCAGCAGCGATGGGGGCTTAATTGATGGCTACACCTTC.

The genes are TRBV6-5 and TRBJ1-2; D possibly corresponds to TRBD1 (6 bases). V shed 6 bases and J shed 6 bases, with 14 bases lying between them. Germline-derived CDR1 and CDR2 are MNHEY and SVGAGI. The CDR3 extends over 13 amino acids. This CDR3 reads CASREGGAHGYTF. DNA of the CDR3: TGTGCCAGCAGAGAGGGGGGGGCCCATGGCTACACCTTC.

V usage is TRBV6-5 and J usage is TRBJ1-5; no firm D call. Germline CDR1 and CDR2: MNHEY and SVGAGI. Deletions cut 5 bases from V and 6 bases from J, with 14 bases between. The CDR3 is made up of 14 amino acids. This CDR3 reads CASSEWSAGQPQHF. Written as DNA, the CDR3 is TGTGCCAGCAGTGAATGGTCAGCAGGTCAGCCCCAGCATTTT.

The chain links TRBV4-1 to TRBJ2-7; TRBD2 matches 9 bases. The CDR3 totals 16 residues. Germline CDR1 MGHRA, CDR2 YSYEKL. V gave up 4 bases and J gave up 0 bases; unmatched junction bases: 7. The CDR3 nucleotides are TGCGCCAGCAGCCGGGGGGGCGGGAGGGCCTCCTACGAGCAGTACTTC. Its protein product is CASSRGGGRASYEQYF.

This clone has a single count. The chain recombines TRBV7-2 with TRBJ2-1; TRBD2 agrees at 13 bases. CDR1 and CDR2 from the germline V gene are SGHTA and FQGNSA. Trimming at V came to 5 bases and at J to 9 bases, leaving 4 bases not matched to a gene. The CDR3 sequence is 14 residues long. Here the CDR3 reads CASSQRLAGGEQFF. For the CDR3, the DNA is TGTGCCAGCAGCCAAAGACTAGCGGGGGGTGAGCAGTTCTTC. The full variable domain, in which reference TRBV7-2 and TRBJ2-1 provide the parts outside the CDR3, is GAGVSQSPSNKVTEKGKDVELRCDPISGHTALYWYRQSLGQGLEFLIYFQGNSAPDKSGLPSDRFSAERTGGSVSTLTIQRTQQEDSAVYLCASSQRLAGGEQFFGPGTRLTVL.

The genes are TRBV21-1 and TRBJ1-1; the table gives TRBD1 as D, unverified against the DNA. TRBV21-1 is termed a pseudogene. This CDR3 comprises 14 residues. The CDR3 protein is CASSPKTGNTEAFF. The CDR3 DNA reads TGTGCCAGCAGCCCGAAGACAGGGAACACTGAAGCTTTCTTT.

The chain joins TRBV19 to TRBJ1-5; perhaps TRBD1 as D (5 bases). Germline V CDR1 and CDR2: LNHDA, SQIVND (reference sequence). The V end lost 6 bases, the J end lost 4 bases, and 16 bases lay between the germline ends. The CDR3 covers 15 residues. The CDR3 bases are TGTGCCAGTAGCCTACGACAGAGCTCTAATCAGCCCCAGCATTTT. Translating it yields CASSLRQSSNQPQHF.

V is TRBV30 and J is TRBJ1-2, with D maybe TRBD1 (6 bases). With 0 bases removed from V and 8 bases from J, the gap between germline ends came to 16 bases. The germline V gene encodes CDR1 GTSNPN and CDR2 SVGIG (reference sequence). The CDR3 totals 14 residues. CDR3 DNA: TGTGCCTGGAGTGTACCGGGGGGGCCCGGGGGCTACACCTTC. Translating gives CAWSVPGGPGGYTF.

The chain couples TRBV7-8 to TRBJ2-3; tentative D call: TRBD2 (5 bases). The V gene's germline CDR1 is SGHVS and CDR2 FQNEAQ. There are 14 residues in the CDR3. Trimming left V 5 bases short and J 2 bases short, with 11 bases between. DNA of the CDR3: TGTGCCAGCAGCCTGCCGGGATACACAGATACGCAGTATTTT. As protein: CASSLPGYTDTQYF.

The chain's CDR3 is CASSMSGKSSYEQYF. CDR3 coding DNA: TGTGCCAGTAGCATGTCGGGGAAAAGCTCCTACGAGCAGTACTTC. This chain uses TRBV19 with TRBJ2-7; D is perhaps TRBD2 (5 bases). CDR1 is LNHDA and CDR2 is SQIVND in the germline V gene (reference sequence). Trimming took 6 bases from V and 0 from J, leaving 15 bases between them. This CDR3 has 15 residues.

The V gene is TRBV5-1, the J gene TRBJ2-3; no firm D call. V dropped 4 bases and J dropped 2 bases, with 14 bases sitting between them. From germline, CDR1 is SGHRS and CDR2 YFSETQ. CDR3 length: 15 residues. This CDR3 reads CASSVYQASTDTQYF. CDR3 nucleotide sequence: TGCGCCAGCAGCGTATACCAGGCCTCCACAGATACGCAGTATTTT.

The DNA of the CDR3 is TGTGCCAGCAGTTTCGCTAGCGGGACAACCTACGAGCAGTACTTC. As protein: CASSFASGTTYEQYF. This chain connects TRBV27 to TRBJ2-7; 9 bases line up with TRBD2. The CDR3 length is 15 residues. CDR1 is MNHEY and CDR2 is SMNVEV in the germline V gene (reference sequence). V lost 3 bases to trimming and J lost 2 bases; unmatched junction nucleotides: 5.

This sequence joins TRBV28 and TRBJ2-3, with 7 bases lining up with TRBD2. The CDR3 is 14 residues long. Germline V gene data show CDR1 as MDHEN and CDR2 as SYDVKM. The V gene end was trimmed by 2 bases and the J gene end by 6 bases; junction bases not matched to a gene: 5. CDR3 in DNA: TGTGCCAGCAGTTTAACTTACGGGGGGGATACGCAGTATTTT. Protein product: CASSLTYGGDTQYF.

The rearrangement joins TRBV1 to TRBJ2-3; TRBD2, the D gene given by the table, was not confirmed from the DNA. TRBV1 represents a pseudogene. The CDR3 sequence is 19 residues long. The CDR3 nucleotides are TGCACCAGCAGCCAAGATCGGGGACTAGCGGGGGCTAGCACAGATACGCAGTATTTT. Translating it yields CTSSQDRGLAGASTDTQYF.

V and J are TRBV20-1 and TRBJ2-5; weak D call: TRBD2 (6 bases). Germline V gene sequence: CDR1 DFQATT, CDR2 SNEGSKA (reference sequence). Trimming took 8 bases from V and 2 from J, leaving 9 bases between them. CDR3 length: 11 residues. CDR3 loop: CSRGVQETQYF. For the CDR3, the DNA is TGCAGTCGCGGGGTGCAAGAGACCCAGTACTTC.

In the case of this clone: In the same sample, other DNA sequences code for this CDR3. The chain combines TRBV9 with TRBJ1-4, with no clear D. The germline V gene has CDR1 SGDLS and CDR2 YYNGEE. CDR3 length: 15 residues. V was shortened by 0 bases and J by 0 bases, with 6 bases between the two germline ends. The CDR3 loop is CASSVGQATNEKLFF. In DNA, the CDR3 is TGTGCCAGCAGCGTAGGGCAAGCAACTAATGAAAAACTGTTTTTT.